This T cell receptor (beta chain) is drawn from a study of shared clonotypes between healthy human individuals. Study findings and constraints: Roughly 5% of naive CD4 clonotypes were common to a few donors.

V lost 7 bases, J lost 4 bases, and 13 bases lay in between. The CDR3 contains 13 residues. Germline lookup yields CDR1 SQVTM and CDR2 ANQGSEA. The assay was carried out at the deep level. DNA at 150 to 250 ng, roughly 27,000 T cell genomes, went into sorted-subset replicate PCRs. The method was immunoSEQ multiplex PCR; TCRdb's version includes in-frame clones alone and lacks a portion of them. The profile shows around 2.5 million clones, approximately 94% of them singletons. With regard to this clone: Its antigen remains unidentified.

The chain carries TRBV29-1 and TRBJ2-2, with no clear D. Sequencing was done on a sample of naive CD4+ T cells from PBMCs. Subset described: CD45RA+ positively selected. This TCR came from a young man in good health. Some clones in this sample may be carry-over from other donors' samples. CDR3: CSAWVDSTGELFF. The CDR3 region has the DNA TGCAGCGCCTGGGTGGATAGCACCGGGGAGCTGTTTTTT.